Below are 32 T cell receptor beta chains sequenced from a single sample in a study of metastatic and nonmetastatic thyroid tumors. From the PCR reads, TCRdb re-called clones with MiXCR. The sample includes approximately 7,400 clones, around a third of them seen just once. The entire patient cohort was treatment-naive prior to thyroid surgery. The sequencing input was adjacent normal tissue. The receptor set was obtained from a female donor with papillary thyroid cancer or a benign thyroid nodule (not recorded which). Some clones in this sample may be carry-over from other donors' samples.

The rearrangement uses TRBV15 and TRBJ2-7; D not resolved. CDR1 is LNHNV and CDR2 is YYDKDF in the germline V gene (reference sequence). The length of the CDR3 is 13 residues. With 7 bases removed from V and 6 bases from J, the gap between germline ends came to 16 bases. CDR3 residues: CATIPPTAAEQYF. The DNA for the CDR3 is TGTGCCACCATCCCCCCTACGGCCGCCGAGCAGTACTTC.

This chain's CDR3 is CASSQDTGFGGNTIYF. CDR3 DNA: TGCGCCAGCAGCCAAGATACAGGGTTTGGTGGAAACACCATATATTTT. The chain is built from TRBV4-3 and TRBJ1-3; tentatively, D is TRBD1 (6 bases). The CDR3 runs to 16 residues. Trimming stripped 0 bases from V and 3 bases from J, with 12 bases between. CDR1 and CDR2 from the germline V gene are LGHNA and YSLEER.

The rearrangement links TRBV20-1 to TRBJ2-3, with D maybe TRBD2 (6 bases). Trimming left V 3 bases short and J 2 bases short, with 12 bases between. This CDR3 comprises 14 residues. Germline V gives CDR1 DFQATT, CDR2 SNEGSKA (reference sequence). The CDR3 DNA follows: TGCAGTGCTAGTGGGAGGACTAACACAGATACGCAGTATTTT. This translates into CSASGRTNTDTQYF.

This clone has just a few counts. The DNA of the CDR3 is TGTGCCAGCAGTGAAAGCACAGGCGGAGGGCAAGATGAGCAGTTCTTC. Amino acid sequence: CASSESTGGGQDEQFF. This rearrangement joins TRBV6-1 to TRBJ2-1, with a tentative D call TRBD2 (6 bases). The CDR3 totals 16 residues. In germline, CDR1 is MNHNS, CDR2 SASEGT. V was pared by 2 bases and J by 8 bases, with 19 bases between.

In this sample, this clone turned up a few times. The V gene is TRBV20-1, the J gene TRBJ1-4; D is unresolved. Germline-derived CDR1 and CDR2 are DFQATT and SNEGSKA (reference sequence). The CDR3 totals 13 residues. For the CDR3, the DNA is TGCAGCCCAAAGATACCCACTAATGAAAAACTGTTTTTT. Protein: CSPKIPTNEKLFF.

The chain carries TRBV4-1 and TRBJ2-7; D gene unclear. Germline lookup yields CDR1 MGHRA and CDR2 YSYEKL. CDR3 length: 15 amino acids. Trimming cost V 0 bases and J 0 bases, with 9 bases left between them. This CDR3 reads CASSQELGPSYEQYF. CDR3 in DNA: TGCGCCAGCAGCCAAGAACTCGGTCCCTCCTACGAGCAGTACTTC.

This chain connects TRBV20-1 to TRBJ1-1; 10 bases are shared with TRBD1. The CDR3 is 15 amino acids. V was clipped by 6 bases and J by 3 bases; unmatched bases: 10. CDR1 and CDR2 (germline): DFQATT, SNEGSKA (reference sequence). CDR3 DNA: TGCAGTGCACACGACTCCGGGACAGGGGACACTGAAGCTTTCTTT. It codes for CSAHDSGTGDTEAFF.

V gene TRBV5-4 combines with J gene TRBJ1-2; 8 bases match TRBD1. CDR3 length: 15 amino acids. The V gene's germline CDR1 is SGHNT and CDR2 YYREEE (reference sequence). V shed 4 bases, J shed 5 bases, and the junction held 10 bases outside the gene matches. CDR3 sequence reads: CASSTQDRDGYGYTF. CDR3 bases: TGTGCCAGCAGCACACAGGACAGGGACGGTTATGGCTACACCTTC.

A few counts support this clone. One end of the junction fails to match germline, which may point to a read error. This chain connects TRBV6-1 to TRBJ1-5; D unclear. In germline, CDR1 is MNHNS, CDR2 SASEGT. The CDR3 sequence is 12 residues long. CDR3 residues: CASRQGNQPQHF. The CDR3 DNA reads TGCGCCAGCAGGCAGGGCAATCAGCCCCAGCATTTT.

This clone was seen a handful of times. The DNA for the CDR3 is TGTGCCAGCACCATTATAGCGGGAACTTACGAGCAGTACTTC. It codes for CASTIIAGTYEQYF. J is TRBJ2-7 and V is TRBV2, with TRBD2 matching over 8 bases. CDR3 size: 14 residues. Germline lookup yields CDR1 SNHLY and CDR2 FYNNEI. V shed 7 bases and J 4 bases; nucleotides not matched to a gene: 9.

This clone has just a few counts. The J gene is TRBJ1-3, the V gene TRBV6-6; 7 bases fit TRBD1. The CDR3 sequence is 15 residues long. Germline CDR1 reads MNHNY; CDR2 reads SVGAGI (reference sequence). With 2 bases clipped from V and 8 bases from J, the junction kept 9 bases outside the gene matches. In DNA form, the CDR3 reads TGTGCCAGCAGTTACCAACAGGGGAGGAGGGACACCATATATTTT. Protein: CASSYQQGRRDTIYF.

The V and J genes are TRBV7-9 and TRBJ1-5; D gene unclear. Germline lookup yields CDR1 SEHNR and CDR2 FQNEAQ (reference sequence). Trimming removed 7 bases from V and 1 base from J, with 5 bases in between. CDR3 length: 12 amino acids. This CDR3 is CASTHSNQPQHF. The CDR3 nucleotides read TGTGCCAGCACGCACAGCAATCAGCCCCAGCATTTT. The full variable domain, in which reference TRBV7-9 and TRBJ1-5 provide the parts outside the CDR3, is DTGVSQNPRHKITKRGQNVTFRCDPISEHNRLYWYRQTLGQGPEFLTYFQNEAQLEKSRLLSDRFSAERPKGSFSTLEIQRTEQGDSAMYLCASTHSNQPQHFGDGTRLSIL.

This sequence joins TRBV20-1 and TRBJ2-1; D gene ambiguous. Germline V lookup: CDR1 DFQATT, CDR2 SNEGSKA (reference sequence). Trimming took off 3 bases at V and 0 bases at J, with 15 bases between the two ends. The CDR3 spans 16 residues. CDR3 sequence reads: CSASTPLADSYNEQFF. The CDR3 bases are TGCAGTGCTAGTACGCCTCTCGCGGACTCCTACAATGAGCAGTTCTTC.

CDR3 residues: CASSALSTQETQYF. The CDR3 nucleotides are TGTGCCAGCAGTGCCCTCTCGACCCAAGAGACCCAGTACTTC. V and J are TRBV6-1 and TRBJ2-5, with no clear D. The V gene's germline CDR1 is MNHNS and CDR2 SASEGT. V shed 4 bases and J shed 1 base, with 10 bases lying between them. The CDR3 spans 14 residues.

V usage is TRBV3-1 and J usage is TRBJ2-7; no reliable D call. The CDR3 contains 11 residues. Trimming left V 2 bases short and J 4 bases short, with 3 bases between. Germline V gives CDR1 LGHDT, CDR2 YNNKEL (reference sequence). The CDR3 region is CASSQKYEQYF. The CDR3 nucleotides read TGTGCCAGCAGCCAAAAATACGAGCAGTACTTC.

This sequence joins TRBV19 and TRBJ1-6; maybe TRBD1 (6 bases). This CDR3 is built from 10 residues. V lost 6 bases to trimming and J lost 16 bases, with 10 bases between them. The germline V gene encodes CDR1 LNHDA and CDR2 SQIVND (reference sequence). CDR3 nucleotide sequence: TGTGCCAGTAGAGGGACAACACTCCACTTT. Its protein product is CASRGTTLHF. Complete variable domain (other parts from reference TRBV19 and TRBJ1-6): DGGITQSPKYLFRKEGQNVTLSCEQNLNHDAMYWYRQDPGQGLRLIYYSQIVNDFQKGDIAEGYSVSREKKESFPLTVTSAQKNPTAFYLCASRGTTLHFGNGTRLTVT.

This CDR3 is CASSRDSFYEQYF. In nucleotides, the CDR3 is TGTGCCAGCAGTCGGGACAGCTTCTACGAGCAGTACTTC. The rearrangement uses TRBV27 and TRBJ2-7, with 7 positions matching TRBD1. The J segment lost 3 bases and the V segment lost 5 bases, leaving 4 bases of the junction unmatched. This CDR3 region has 13 residues. Germline-derived CDR1 and CDR2 are MNHEY and SMNVEV (reference sequence).

In its sample, this clone was seen a few times. This chain uses TRBV19 with TRBJ1-6; weak D call: TRBD1 (5 bases). V shed 5 bases and J shed 7 bases, with 12 bases lying between them. Germline CDR1 reads LNHDA; CDR2 reads SQIVND (reference sequence). This CDR3 contains 14 residues. In DNA, the CDR3 is TGTGCCAGTAGTTATCTCCAGGGAAATTCACCCCTCCACTTT. Translating it yields CASSYLQGNSPLHF.

This clone showed up just a few times. J is TRBJ1-1 and V is TRBV6-1; TRBD1 might be the D (6 bases). Germline-derived CDR1 and CDR2 are MNHNS and SASEGT. The CDR3 extends over 16 amino acids. Trimming left V 1 base short and J 1 base short, with 13 bases between. The CDR3 bases are TGTGCCAGCAGTGAAGAGGGCAGGGGAGGGAACACTGAAGCTTTCTTT. Amino acid sequence: CASSEEGRGGNTEAFF.

This clone occurred a few times. The CDR3 carries no conserved terminal phenylalanine or tryptophan, so it likely arises from a read error. The chain combines TRBV5-5 with TRBJ2-7; D gene uncertain. The length of the CDR3 is 14 residues. Germline CDR1 SGHKS, CDR2 YYEKEE (reference sequence). In nucleotides, the CDR3 is TGCGCCAGCAGCTTGGGTCGATATACCTACGAGCAGTACTCC. Translating gives CASSLGRYTYEQYS.

For this clone: It may be a read error: a sequence one base away is much more abundant. This chain uses TRBV11-3 with TRBJ2-7; no firm D call. The germline V gene has CDR1 SGHNT and CDR2 YENEEA. The CDR3 length is 12 residues. Trimming removed 3 bases from V and 5 bases from J, with 8 bases in between. The CDR3 nucleotides are TGTGCCAGCAGCTTTACATGCCACGAGCAGTACTTC. This gives the protein CASSFTCHEQYF.

The table lists this clone with a few counts. This sequence joins TRBV19 and TRBJ1-2; TRBD1 might be the D (5 bases). V was cut by 4 bases and J by 5 bases, with 14 bases left in between. Germline CDR1 is LNHDA and CDR2 is SQIVND (reference sequence). The CDR3 length is 14 residues. The CDR3 DNA is TGTGCCAGTAGTACCCCAGGGCCTCCTTATGGCTACACCTTC. Amino acids: CASSTPGPPYGYTF.

A remark on this clone: The conserved phenylalanine or tryptophan is not found at the CDR3 terminus, so this likely reflects a read error. This chain connects TRBV19 to TRBJ1-4, with D hard to call. CDR3 length equals 14 residues. Trimming left V 5 bases short and J 10 bases short, with 17 bases between. Germline V gene sequence: CDR1 LNHDA, CDR2 SQIVND (reference sequence). The CDR3 region has the DNA TGTGCCAGTAGTCCCACCGGGTTTACTGTAAAACTGTTTATT. It translates to CASSPTGFTVKLFI.

The chain employs TRBV20-1 and TRBJ1-1; no firm D call. The CDR3 length is 14 residues. CDR1 is DFQATT, CDR2 SNEGSKA, per germline (reference sequence). Deletions cut 0 bases from V and 3 bases from J, with 11 bases between. The CDR3 nucleotides read TGCAGTGCTAGAGAGCCGGGAGAGGACACTGAAGCTTTCTTT. This translates into CSAREPGEDTEAFF.

There are a few counts of this clone. This chain links TRBV28 with TRBJ2-2, with 7 bases identical to TRBD2. With 3 bases clipped from V and 4 bases from J, the junction kept 5 bases outside the gene matches. The CDR3 covers 15 residues. From germline, CDR1 is MDHEN and CDR2 SYDVKM. Here the CDR3 reads CASSFRLAATGELFF. The CDR3, as DNA: TGTGCCAGCAGTTTTCGACTAGCAGCCACCGGGGAGCTGTTTTTT.

The chain recombines TRBV30 with TRBJ2-7, with TRBD1 identical over 7 bases. The ends lost 5 bases at V and 0 bases at J; junction bases unmatched: 1. From germline, CDR1 is GTSNPN and CDR2 SVGIG (reference sequence). This CDR3 has 12 residues. CDR3 DNA: TGTGCCTGGGGGGACAGCTCCTACGAGCAGTACTTC. Translating gives CAWGDSSYEQYF.

The CDR3 bases are TGTGCCAGCAGTTTGGGGTCAGCGGGGTATTACAATGAGCAGTTCTTC. Translated: CASSLGSAGYYNEQFF. The rearrangement uses TRBV12-3 or TRBV12-4 and TRBJ2-1; 7 bases line up with TRBD2. The CDR3 has 16 amino acids. The V segment lost 3 bases and the J segment 4 bases; nucleotides outside the gene matches: 9.

Only a few counts were recorded for this clone. This chain connects TRBV20-1 to TRBJ2-1, with 12 positions matching TRBD2. The CDR3 length is 15 residues. Per the germline V gene, CDR1 is DFQATT and CDR2 is SNEGSKA (reference sequence). The J segment lost 3 bases and the V segment lost 4 bases, leaving 4 bases of the junction unmatched. The CDR3 reads CSATGLAGSYNEQFF. The CDR3 nucleotides read TGCAGTGCTACCGGACTAGCGGGGAGCTACAATGAGCAGTTCTTC.

This clone is categorized as large. The CDR3 sequence is CASKEQGAGGYTF. CDR3 in DNA: TGTGCCAGCAAGGAGCAGGGGGCAGGCGGCTACACCTTC. The V gene is TRBV2, the J gene TRBJ1-2; 8 bases fit TRBD1. Germline values: CDR1 SNHLY, CDR2 FYNNEI. J was trimmed by 8 bases and V by 7 bases; bases with no gene match: 9. The CDR3 consists of 13 residues.

The genes are TRBV20-1 and TRBJ2-1, with 13 bases fitting TRBD2. The CDR3 runs to 17 residues. Germline V lookup: CDR1 DFQATT, CDR2 SNEGSKA (reference sequence). V shed 6 bases and J 3 bases; nucleotides not matched to a gene: 11. The CDR3 sequence is CSAVTSGGAIYYNEQFF. CDR3 bases: TGCAGTGCAGTAACTAGCGGGGGGGCCATCTACTACAATGAGCAGTTCTTC.

This clone was counted a few times. The chain joins TRBV4-1 to TRBJ2-7, with 7 bases fitting TRBD2. Germline V gene lookup returns CDR1 MGHRA and CDR2 YSYEKL. Trimming took 0 bases from V and 1 from J; bases not matched to a gene: 12. CDR3 size: 18 residues. The CDR3 protein is CASSQDRASAGESYEQYF. In nucleotides, the CDR3 is TGCGCCAGCAGCCAAGATCGGGCTAGCGCGGGAGAATCCTACGAGCAGTACTTC.

Concerning this clone itself: Germline and junction disagree at one end, which may indicate a read error. The rearrangement joins TRBV29-1 to TRBJ1-2, with D possibly being TRBD1 (5 bases). There are 11 residues in the CDR3. CDR1 and CDR2 from the germline V gene are SQVTM and ANQGSEA. The CDR3 spells CGVVGGAGCTF. In nucleotides, the CDR3 is TGCGGCGTTGTGGGGGGTGCGGGCTGCACCTTC.